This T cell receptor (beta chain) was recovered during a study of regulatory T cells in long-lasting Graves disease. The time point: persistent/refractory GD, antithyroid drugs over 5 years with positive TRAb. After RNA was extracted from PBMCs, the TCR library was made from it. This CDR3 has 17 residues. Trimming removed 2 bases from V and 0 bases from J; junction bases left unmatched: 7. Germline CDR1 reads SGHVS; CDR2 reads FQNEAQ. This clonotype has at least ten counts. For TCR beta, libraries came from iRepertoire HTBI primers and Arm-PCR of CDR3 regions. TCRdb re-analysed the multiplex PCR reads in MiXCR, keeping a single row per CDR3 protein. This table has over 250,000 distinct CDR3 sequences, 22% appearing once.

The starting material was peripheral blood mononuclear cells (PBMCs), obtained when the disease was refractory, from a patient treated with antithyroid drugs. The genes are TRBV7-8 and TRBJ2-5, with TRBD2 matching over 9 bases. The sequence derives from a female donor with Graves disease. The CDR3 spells CASSLRLADAYQETQYF. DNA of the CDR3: TGTGCCAGCAGCTTACGACTAGCGGACGCGTACCAAGAGACCCAGTACTTC. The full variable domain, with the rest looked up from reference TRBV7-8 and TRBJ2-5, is GAGVSQSPRYKVAKRGQDVALRCDPISGHVSLFWYQQALGQGPEFLTYFQNEAQLDKSGLPSDRFFAERPEGSVSTLKIQRTQQEDSAVYLCASSLRLADAYQETQYFGPGTRLLVL.